This T cell receptor (beta chain) was recorded in a study of regulatory T cells in long-lasting Graves disease. Libraries of TCR beta came from iRepertoire HTBI primers plus Arm-PCR of CDR3 regions. TCRdb re-called the multiplex PCR reads with MiXCR, one entry per CDR3 protein. This table holds about 470,000 distinct CDR3 sequences, less than 25% found once. As to time point: persistent/refractory GD, antithyroid drugs over 5 years with positive TRAb. The TCR library was prepared using RNA isolated from PBMCs. V was pared by 6 bases and J by 4 bases, with 23 bases of the junction left unmatched. Germline lookup yields CDR1 MNHEY and CDR2 SMNVEV (reference sequence). CDR3 size: 20 residues.

The rearrangement joins TRBV27 to TRBJ2-1, with 8 positions matching TRBD2. Sequencing used peripheral blood mononuclear cells (PBMCs), obtained when the disease was refractory, from a patient treated with antithyroid drugs. This clonotype was obtained from a female donor with Graves disease. The CDR3 spells CASSPRNSGIPPLGYNEQFF. The CDR3 DNA reads TGTGCCAGCAGCCCTAGAAATAGCGGGATCCCCCCCTTGGGGTACAATGAGCAGTTCTTC.